A selection of T cell receptor beta chains follows, all from one sample in a study of blood T cell repertoires in COVID-19. Generated by immunoSEQ multiplex PCR, the TCRdb table keeps only in-frame clones and is missing some. This table holds 85,000 to 130,000 clones, about four fifths found once. The source material was peripheral blood. The receptors come from a man in his 60s with acute or convalescent COVID-19. Each CDR3 is given with its conserved first and last residue. A D gene is named only where the DNA matches it firmly. Size is omitted from some rows. Given values are once, few, many or a class for expanded clones.

J gene | V gene | D gene | clone size | CDR3 DNA | CDR3 protein
TRBJ1-4 | TRBV4-3 | - | - | TGCGCCAGCAGCCAACAACAGGGACGGAATGAAAAACTGTTTTTT | CASSQQQGRNEKLFF
TRBJ1-5 | TRBV20-1 | - | - | TGCAGTGCTAGTTATAGTGGGCCCGGGCCCCAGCATTTT | CSASYSGPGPQHF
TRBJ2-6 | TRBV30 | - | - | TGTGCCTGGAACAGGAACTCTGGGGCCAACGTCCTGACTTTC | CAWNRNSGANVLTF
TRBJ1-5 | TRBV28 | TRBD1 | - | TGTGCCAGCAGTTTCGGGACAGGGTCGAGTCAGCCCCAGCATTTT | CASSFGTGSSQPQHF
TRBJ1-2 | TRBV14 | TRBD1 | - | TGTGCCAGCAGCCCCAGGACAGGGAGTGGCTACACCTTC | CASSPRTGSGYTF
TRBJ2-2 | TRBV14 | - | few | TGTGCCAGCAGCCGACAGACGAACACCGGGGAGCTGTTTTTT | CASSRQTNTGELFF
TRBJ1-6 | TRBV11-3 | - | - | TGTGCCAGCAGCTTACGACAGTCGAGCTCCTATAATTCACCCCTCCACTTT | CASSLRQSSSYNSPLHF
TRBJ1-3 | TRBV28 | - | - | TGTGCCAGCAGTTTTTTGAAAACGGACACCATATATTTT | CASSFLKTDTIYF
TRBJ2-6 | TRBV18 | - | - | TGTGCCAGCTCTACTGAAGTATCTGGGGCCAACGTCCTGACTTTC | CASSTEVSGANVLTF
TRBJ2-1 | TRBV4-1 | - | - | TGCGCCAGCAGCCAAGATGGGCGGGACTACAATGAGCAGTTCTTC | CASSQDGRDYNEQFF
TRBJ1-6 | TRBV19 | - | - | TGTGCCAGTAGTATACTTTTGAGGGCTCGATCACCCCTCCACTTT | CASSILLRARSPLHF
TRBJ2-6 | TRBV5-8 | - | few | TGTGCCAGCAGCTTTTTCAGCTCTGGGGCCAACGTCCTGACTTTC | CASSFFSSGANVLTF
TRBJ2-7 | TRBV7-9 | TRBD1 | few | TGTGCCAGCAGCTCTCAGACAGGGGGCCCCCCCATAGGGCAGTACTTC | CASSSQTGGPPIGQYF
TRBJ2-7 | TRBV6-2/TRBV6-3 | TRBD2 | - | TGTGCCAGCAGTTACTCGACTCGGGGCAGGGCCCTAGCGGGTGACCCCTACGAGCAGTACTTC | CASSYSTRGRALAGDPYEQYF
TRBJ2-7 | TRBV5-1 | TRBD1 | - | TGCGCCAGCAGCTCGTCCGGGACAGGGGTCTACGAGCAGTACTTC | CASSSSGTGVYEQYF
TRBJ1-5 | TRBV18 | TRBD1 | - | TGTGCCAGCTCACCAGGGACAGGGAATCAGCCCCAGCATTTT | CASSPGTGNQPQHF
TRBJ2-7 | TRBV6-2/TRBV6-3 | TRBD2 | - | TGTGCCAGCAGCAGAAGACTAGCGGGAGGATCTTCCTACGAGCAGTACTTC | CASSRRLAGGSSYEQYF
TRBJ1-5 | TRBV19 | - | - | TGTGCCAGTAGTATAGGTGGGACACTTTATAGCAATCAGCCCCAGCATTTT | CASSIGGTLYSNQPQHF
TRBJ1-2 | TRBV19 | TRBD1 | once | TGTGCCAGTAGAACAGGGGGCTATGGCTACACCTTC | CASRTGGYGYTF
TRBJ2-2 | TRBV13 | - | - | TGTGCCAGCAGCTACCGGAGCACCGGGGAGCTGTTTTTT | CASSYRSTGELFF
TRBJ1-5 | TRBV2 | TRBD1 | once | TGTGCCAGCAGTGACACCCAAGGACAGGGGGGTCAGCCCCAGCATTTT | CASSDTQGQGGQPQHF
TRBJ1-6 | TRBV15 | TRBD1 | - | TGTGCCACCAGCACGGGACAGGGGGGCTCACCCCTCCACTTT | CATSTGQGGSPLHF
TRBJ2-2 | TRBV4-3 | TRBD2 | - | TGCGCCAGCAGCCAAGATTTGGGACTAGCGGGAGTCGACGGGGAGCTGTTTTTT | CASSQDLGLAGVDGELFF
TRBJ2-3 | TRBV7-8 | TRBD1 | - | TGTGCCAGCAGTCCGGACAGGGCTGCGCAGTATTTT | CASSPDRAAQYF
TRBJ1-5 | TRBV27 | - | medium-sized | TGTGCCAGCAGTTTGAGTTGGCAGCCCCAGCATTTT | CASSLSWQPQHF
TRBJ2-1 | TRBV29-1 | - | - | TGCAGCGTTGAATCCCGCCGGGAGGAGCAGTTCTTC | CSVESRREEQFF
TRBJ2-4 | TRBV29-1 | TRBD1 | - | TGCAGCGTTGCGGGGACAGATATTCAGTACTTC | CSVAGTDIQYF
TRBJ1-1 | TRBV19 | - | - | TGTGCCAGTAGTAGGTTGGCAGGGGTTGGGACTGAAGCTTTCTTT | CASSRLAGVGTEAFF
TRBJ2-5 | TRBV2 | - | - | TGTGCCAGCAGCCAGGACTCTACAGAAGAGACCCAGTACTTC | CASSQDSTEETQYF